This T cell receptor beta chain was sequenced in a study of Ad26.COV2.S vaccination and SARS-CoV-2 variants. Produced via immunoSEQ multiplex PCR; TCRdb's table is partial and in-frame only. This table holds over 85,000 clones, roughly 84% found once. With 0 bases removed from V and 6 bases from J, the gap between germline ends came to 26 bases. The CDR3 sequence is 19 residues long. CDR1 and CDR2 from the germline V gene are LNHNV and YYDKDF (reference sequence). This clone was observed a single time. This clonotype was obtained from a human donor who had recovered from COVID-19. The input for sequencing was peripheral blood, taken after recovery from COVID-19. The V gene is TRBV15, the J gene TRBJ1-1; D is uncertain. The CDR3 sequence: CATSRDSARAYSRRSEAFF. CDR3 in DNA: TGTGCCACCAGCAGAGATTCGGCTCGAGCTTACTCACGACGGTCTGAAGCTTTCTTT.